This paragraph reports one T cell receptor (beta chain). The data stem from a study of shared T cell receptors in the human thymus. Generated by immunoSEQ multiplex PCR, the TCRdb table keeps only in-frame clones and is missing some. The sample holds 640,000 or so clones, around 87% seen once. The germline V gene encodes CDR1 LNHDA and CDR2 SQIVND (reference sequence). Trimming removed 3 bases from V and 6 bases from J, with 14 bases in between. The CDR3 runs 15 residues. Separately, the same data were catalogued under a study of human thymus T cells.

This chain links TRBV19 with TRBJ2-2; a possible D gene is TRBD2 (5 bases). Sequences were obtained from thymocytes. The sequence derives from a boy under two years old with a congenital heart defect. The CDR3 sequence: CASSIPPRVPGELFF. In nucleotides, the CDR3 is TGTGCCAGTAGTATTCCTCCGCGGGTCCCCGGGGAGCTGTTTTTT.